A selection of T cell receptor beta chains follows, all from one sample in a study of T cell responses to AZD1222 COVID-19 vaccine. Using immunoSEQ multiplex PCR, the repertoire was profiled, and TCRdb retains in-frame clones only, with some absent. The sample yields 50,000 to 85,000 clones, about four fifths seen once. This specimen was peripheral blood, taken on day 0 of MenACWY control vaccination. These TCRs come from an adult in good health. Each CDR3 is given with its conserved first and last residue. The D gene is left open where the match is weak. Size tells how often a clone was seen (once, few, many) or the class of an expanded clone, and some rows leave it out.

v_call: TRBV19
clone_size: .
j_call: TRBJ1-2
d_call: .
cdr3_nt: TGTGCCAGTAGTATCTGGGACAATTTCCGTGGCTACACCTTC
cdr3_aa: CASSIWDNFRGYTF

v_call: TRBV5-6
clone_size: .
j_call: TRBJ1-3
d_call: .
cdr3_nt: TGTGCCAGCAGCTTGGGGGCAGGGGCAATCTCTGGAAACACCATATATTTT
cdr3_aa: CASSLGAGAISGNTIYF

v_call: TRBV6-5
clone_size: .
j_call: TRBJ1-1
d_call: .
cdr3_nt: TGTGCCAGCAGGAGGACCACCGAAGGGGCCACTGAAGCTTTCTTT
cdr3_aa: CASRRTTEGATEAFF

v_call: TRBV12-3/TRBV12-4
clone_size: .
j_call: TRBJ1-2
d_call: .
cdr3_nt: TGTGCCAGCAGTTTAGAAGACTATGGCTACACCTTC
cdr3_aa: CASSLEDYGYTF

v_call: TRBV28
clone_size: .
j_call: TRBJ1-1
d_call: .
cdr3_nt: TGTGCCAGCAGTTTAGTGGGAAGGGTGAGCACTGAAGCTTTCTTT
cdr3_aa: CASSLVGRVSTEAFF

v_call: TRBV6-5
clone_size: few
j_call: TRBJ2-5
d_call: TRBD1
cdr3_nt: TGTGCCAGCAGTTACTCGGGACAGGGCCGGGAGACCCAGTACTTC
cdr3_aa: CASSYSGQGRETQYF

v_call: TRBV7-7
clone_size: .
j_call: TRBJ2-3
d_call: TRBD2
cdr3_nt: TGTGCTAGCAGCAAAGGACTAGCGAGCACAGATACGCAGTATTTT
cdr3_aa: CASSKGLASTDTQYF

v_call: TRBV29-1
clone_size: .
j_call: TRBJ2-2
d_call: TRBD2
cdr3_nt: TGCAGCGTTGGAGAAGCGGGGGGGCTGTTTTTT
cdr3_aa: CSVGEAGGLFF

v_call: TRBV6-2/TRBV6-3
clone_size: .
j_call: TRBJ2-1
d_call: TRBD2
cdr3_nt: TGTGCCAGCAGTCGTGGACTAGCGGGCTCCTACAATGAGCAGTTCTTC
cdr3_aa: CASSRGLAGSYNEQFF

v_call: TRBV9
clone_size: .
j_call: TRBJ1-3
d_call: .
cdr3_nt: TGTGCCAGCAGCGCCCTAAGCTCCCGTAGCACCATATATTTT
cdr3_aa: CASSALSSRSTIYF

v_call: TRBV2
clone_size: .
j_call: TRBJ1-2
d_call: .
cdr3_nt: TGTGCCAGCAGTGAAGGGAACTATGGCTACACCTTC
cdr3_aa: CASSEGNYGYTF

v_call: TRBV19
clone_size: .
j_call: TRBJ1-4
d_call: .
cdr3_nt: TGTGCCAGTAGCGGTTCTTGGAGTGAAAAACTGTTTTTT
cdr3_aa: CASSGSWSEKLFF

v_call: TRBV2
clone_size: .
j_call: TRBJ2-1
d_call: .
cdr3_nt: TGTGCCAGCAGCCCCCGCTGGTCCTACAATGAGCAGTTCTTC
cdr3_aa: CASSPRWSYNEQFF

v_call: TRBV27
clone_size: .
j_call: TRBJ1-5
d_call: TRBD1
cdr3_nt: TGTGCCAGCAGGATGACAGGGAGCAATCAGCCCCAGCATTTT
cdr3_aa: CASRMTGSNQPQHF

v_call: TRBV2
clone_size: .
j_call: TRBJ2-7
d_call: TRBD2
cdr3_nt: TGTGCCAGCAGTGAGTCAAGTAGTAGACTAGCGGGTTACGAGCAGTACTTC
cdr3_aa: CASSESSSRLAGYEQYF

v_call: TRBV9
clone_size: .
j_call: TRBJ1-4
d_call: .
cdr3_nt: TGTGCCAGCAGCGCCCAGACAGGCAATAATGAAAAACTGTTTTTT
cdr3_aa: CASSAQTGNNEKLFF

v_call: TRBV6-5
clone_size: .
j_call: TRBJ2-7
d_call: TRBD1
cdr3_nt: TGTGCCAGCAGCAGAGGACAGGGCTACGAGCAGTACTTC
cdr3_aa: CASSRGQGYEQYF